A single sample gave rise to the 29 T cell receptor beta chains below, sequenced in a study of blood T cell repertoires in COVID-19. Assay used: immunoSEQ multiplex PCR; TCRdb lists only in-frame clones, some missing. The data hold about 220,000 clones, with 80% to 85% observed a single time. Sequenced material: peripheral blood. Every receptor here comes from a woman in her sixties who had recovered from COVID-19.

The chain links TRBV7-2 to TRBJ1-1, with D uncertain. CDR1 and CDR2 (germline): SGHTA, FQGNSA. The CDR3 totals 14 residues. Trimming removed 4 bases at V and 5 bases at J, with 14 bases between. CDR3 coding DNA: TGTGCCAGCAGCTCCCAAGTTTTGAGTACTGAAGCTTTCTTT. This codes for CASSSQVLSTEAFF.

This clone turned up a few times. J is TRBJ2-7 and V is TRBV5-8, with a tentative D call TRBD2 (6 bases). V dropped 2 bases and J dropped 5 bases, with 17 bases sitting between them. CDR1 and CDR2 (germline): SGHTS, YDEGEE. The CDR3 loop spans 15 amino acids. The CDR3 protein is CASSFLRERSDEQYF. The DNA for the CDR3 is TGTGCCAGCAGCTTTCTCCGGGAGAGGTCTGACGAGCAGTACTTC.

This sequence joins TRBV7-6 and TRBJ2-1; the match to TRBD2 covers 11 bases. Germline V lookup: CDR1 SGHVS, CDR2 FNYEAQ. V lost 2 bases and J lost 7; bases outside the gene matches: 13. The CDR3 has 18 residues. The CDR3 nucleotides are TGTGCCAGCAGCTTAAGCTATTTAGCGGGGGGGCCGGGGAATGAGCAGTTCTTC. It is translated as CASSLSYLAGGPGNEQFF.

J is TRBJ1-2 and V is TRBV4-1; D is unresolved. The V gene's germline CDR1 is MGHRA and CDR2 YSYEKL. V lost 4 bases to trimming and J lost 8 bases, with 17 bases between them. This CDR3 is 14 amino acids long. CDR3 nucleotide sequence: TGCGCCAGCAGCCCTCGGGCTGGGGAGGGCGGCTACACCTTC. It is translated as CASSPRAGEGGYTF.

On this clone itself: The same CDR3 can be traced to other DNA sequences in this sample. The chain has TRBV5-1 and TRBJ2-3; 8 nucleotides agree with TRBD2. Germline assignment: CDR1 SGHRS and CDR2 YFSETQ. The CDR3 runs to 14 residues. V lost 2 bases, J lost 1 base, and 0 bases stayed unmatched. CDR3 amino acids: CASSLAGGTDTQYF. The CDR3 bases are TGCGCCAGCAGCTTAGCGGGGGGCACAGATACGCAGTATTTT.

The chain has TRBV3-1 (or the pseudogene TRBV3-2) and TRBJ2-3; D perhaps matches TRBD2 (5 bases). This CDR3 has 12 amino acids. The ends were cut back, 5 bases at V and 4 bases at J, with 7 bases in the middle. Germline assignment: CDR1 LGHDT and CDR2 YNNKEL (reference sequence). CDR3 protein: CASSAGPDTQYF. DNA of the CDR3: TGTGCCAGCAGCGCGGGTCCAGATACGCAGTATTTT.

The chain employs TRBV6-5 and TRBJ1-1; the D gene is possibly TRBD1 (6 bases). Deletions cut 0 bases from V and 8 bases from J, with 10 bases between. Germline CDR1 MNHEY, CDR2 SVGAGI. CDR3 length: 13 residues. The CDR3 nucleotides are TGTGCCAGCAGTTACTCCCGGGACATGGAAGCTTTCTTT. This sequence encodes CASSYSRDMEAFF.

The V call is TRBV9, the J call TRBJ2-1, with 13 bases that match TRBD2. Trimming removed 4 bases from V and 0 bases from J; junction bases left unmatched: 10. The CDR3 is 19 amino acids. Germline values: CDR1 SGDLS, CDR2 YYNGEE. The CDR3 sequence: CASSFRTSGGRSSYNEQFF. In DNA form, the CDR3 reads TGTGCCAGCAGCTTTCGGACTAGCGGGGGCCGAAGCTCCTACAATGAGCAGTTCTTC.

The rearrangement uses TRBV7-2 and TRBJ1-2; D is undetermined. The CDR3 length is 15 residues. V was trimmed by 1 base and J by 3 bases, leaving 12 bases between them. Germline V lookup: CDR1 SGHTA, CDR2 FQGNSA. The CDR3 spells CASSLEVSVYYGYTF. The CDR3 DNA reads TGTGCCAGCAGCTTAGAGGTCAGCGTTTACTATGGCTACACCTTC. Full variable domain (rest looked up from reference TRBV7-2 and TRBJ1-2): GAGVSQSPSNKVTEKGKDVELRCDPISGHTALYWYRQSLGQGLEFLIYFQGNSAPDKSGLPSDRFSAERTGGSVSTLTIQRTQQEDSAVYLCASSLEVSVYYGYTFGSGTRLTVV.

This clone was detected only once. The rearrangement links TRBV4-3 to TRBJ1-1; 7 positions agree with TRBD1. Germline-derived CDR1 and CDR2 are LGHNA and YSLEER. The V segment lost 6 bases and the J segment 5 bases; nucleotides outside the gene matches: 12. This CDR3 has 15 amino acids. The CDR3 reads CASRNHDRALTEAFF. The CDR3 nucleotides are TGCGCCAGCAGGAACCACGACAGGGCGCTGACTGAAGCTTTCTTT.

This clone appeared a few times. The chain is built from TRBV7-9 and TRBJ2-1; TRBD1 might be the D (6 bases). This CDR3 contains 13 residues. Trimming pared 1 base from V and 9 bases from J, leaving 10 bases between. CDR1 is SEHNR and CDR2 is FQNEAQ in the germline V gene (reference sequence). CDR3 DNA: TGTGCCAGCAGCTTAGGGGGGCTCACTGAGCAGTTCTTC. Residues: CASSLGGLTEQFF. Full variable domain (rest looked up from reference TRBV7-9 and TRBJ2-1): DTGVSQNPRHKITKRGQNVTFRCDPISEHNRLYWYRQTLGQGPEFLTYFQNEAQLEKSRLLSDRFSAERPKGSFSTLEIQRTEQGDSAMYLCASSLGGLTEQFFGPGTRLTVL.

The chain carries TRBV6-1 and TRBJ2-1, with D possibly matching TRBD2 (6 bases). The germline gives CDR1 MNHNS, CDR2 SASEGT. The CDR3 contains 15 residues. Trimming pared 3 bases from V and 8 bases from J, leaving 17 bases between. CDR3 region: CASSESGWRGDEQFF. The CDR3 coding sequence is TGTGCCAGCAGTGAGAGTGGGTGGAGGGGCGATGAGCAGTTCTTC.

The chain links TRBV3-1 (or the pseudogene TRBV3-2) to TRBJ2-5; a possible D gene is TRBD2 (6 bases). In germline, CDR1 is LGHDT, CDR2 YNNKEL (reference sequence). This CDR3 comprises 14 residues. With 5 bases removed from V and 5 bases from J, the gap between germline ends came to 15 bases. The DNA of the CDR3 is TGTGCCAGCAGCGGAGGGGTAGCTGTTGAGACCCAGTACTTC. Protein product: CASSGGVAVETQYF.

V gene TRBV2 combines with J gene TRBJ1-6; 7 bases agree with TRBD1. Germline V gene lookup returns CDR1 SNHLY and CDR2 FYNNEI. The CDR3 loop spans 14 amino acids. J was trimmed by 5 bases and V by 10 bases; bases with no gene match: 8. The CDR3 coding sequence is TGTGCCACGCGACAGGGAAGGGATAATTCACCCCTCCACTTT. Amino acid sequence: CATRQGRDNSPLHF. The entire variable domain, with the rest obtained from reference TRBV2 and TRBJ1-6, is as follows: EPEVTQTPSHQVTQMGQEVILRCVPISNHLYFYWYRQILGQKVEFLVSFYNNEISEKSEIFDDQFSVERPDGSNFTLKIRSTKLEDSAMYFCATRQGRDNSPLHFGNGTRLTVT.

This chain joins TRBV10-2 and TRBJ2-3; 8 bases are a match to TRBD2. The CDR3 consists of 15 residues. V shed 3 bases, J shed 5 bases, and the junction held 7 bases outside the gene matches. CDR1 is WSHSY and CDR2 is SAAADI in the germline V gene. The CDR3 coding sequence is TGCGCCAGCAGTGAATATCGGGGGGGGCAAGATACGCAGTATTTT. Its translation is CASSEYRGGQDTQYF.

The rearrangement links TRBV30 to TRBJ1-3; D possibly corresponds to TRBD1 (6 bases). This CDR3 has 14 residues. V was trimmed by 4 bases and J by 4 bases, leaving 14 bases between them. The germline V gene encodes CDR1 GTSNPN and CDR2 SVGIG (reference sequence). The CDR3 DNA is TGTGCCTGGAAACTAGGGGGTCCCGGAAACACCATATATTTT. This translates into CAWKLGGPGNTIYF. Complete variable domain (other parts from reference TRBV30 and TRBJ1-3): SQTIHQWPATLVQPVGSPLSLECTVEGTSNPNLYWYRQAAGRGLQLLFYSVGIGQISSEVPQNLSASRPQDRQFILSSKKLLLSDSGFYLCAWKLGGPGNTIYFGEGSWLTVV.

This chain uses TRBV9 with TRBJ2-3; 10 bases fit TRBD2. The CDR3 consists of 18 residues. CDR1 and CDR2 from the germline V gene are SGDLS and YYNGEE. Trimming removed 3 bases from V and 1 base from J; junction bases left unmatched: 11. CDR3 loop: CASSAPSGGALGTDTQYF. The DNA for the CDR3 is TGTGCCAGCAGCGCGCCCAGCGGGGGGGCACTGGGCACAGATACGCAGTATTTT.

The count of this clone is one. The CDR3 is CASSEGVGGSNEQYF. CDR3 nucleotide sequence: TGTGCCAGCAGTGAGGGGGTTGGAGGGAGTAACGAGCAGTACTTC. The rearrangement joins TRBV2 to TRBJ2-7; a weak D match, TRBD2 (6 bases). Germline V gives CDR1 SNHLY, CDR2 FYNNEI. The CDR3 runs to 15 residues. Trimming pared 3 bases from V and 5 bases from J, leaving 17 bases between.

The chain couples TRBV5-4 to TRBJ2-4; maybe TRBD2 (7 bases). The CDR3 covers 14 residues. The V end lost 5 bases, the J end lost 15 bases, and 24 bases lay between the germline ends. Germline values: CDR1 SGHNT, CDR2 YYREEE (reference sequence). CDR3 protein: CASSMGAGVSGGYF. DNA for the CDR3: TGTGCCAGCAGTATGGGGGCGGGGGTGAGCGGAGGGTACTTC. Looking up the rest from reference TRBV5-4 and TRBJ2-4 gives the full variable domain: ETGVTQSPTHLIKTRGQQVTLRCSSQSGHNTVSWYQQALGQGPQFIFQYYREEENGRGNFPPRFSGLQFPNYSSELNVNALELDDSALYLCASSMGAGVSGGYFGAGTRLSVL.

The rearrangement joins TRBV5-1 to TRBJ1-4; D unresolved. Germline-derived CDR1 and CDR2 are SGHRS and YFSETQ. Trimming removed 4 bases at V and 2 bases at J, with 21 bases between. This CDR3 is built from 18 residues. The CDR3 loop is CASSDPRDGSYTNEKLFF. The CDR3 DNA reads as TGCGCCAGCAGCGACCCCCGGGATGGAAGCTATACTAATGAAAAACTGTTTTTT.

This chain links TRBV6-5 with TRBJ2-3; 9 bases align to TRBD1. CDR1 is MNHEY and CDR2 is SVGAGI in the germline V gene. V lost 8 bases and J lost 2; bases outside the gene matches: 8. There are 15 residues in the CDR3. The CDR3 here is CASRKGTGPTDTQYF. For the CDR3, the DNA is TGTGCCAGCCGGAAAGGGACAGGGCCCACAGATACGCAGTATTTT.

The rearrangement links TRBV12-5 to TRBJ2-5; D ambiguous. The CDR3 spans 12 residues. Germline V CDR1 and CDR2: LGHNT, FRNRAP. Trimming took off 1 base at V and 5 bases at J, with 5 bases between the two ends. CDR3 nucleotide sequence: TGTGCTAGTGGTTTGGCTGTCGAGACCCAGTACTTC. It translates to CASGLAVETQYF.

CDR3 in amino acids: CASSLGRGDQPQHF. The CDR3 DNA reads TGTGCCAGCAGCTTAGGGCGGGGTGATCAGCCCCAGCATTTT. The V gene is TRBV7-9, the J gene TRBJ1-5; D gene uncertain. The CDR3 sequence is 14 residues long. Germline lookup yields CDR1 SEHNR and CDR2 FQNEAQ (reference sequence). V lost 1 base and J 5 bases, leaving 9 bases between the germline ends.

V gene TRBV18 combines with J gene TRBJ1-1; unclear D gene. Trimming cost V 0 bases and J 7 bases, with 9 bases left between them. From germline, CDR1 is KGHSH and CDR2 LQKENI. The CDR3 is made up of 13 amino acids. This CDR3 reads CASSPPRAGEAFF. As DNA, the CDR3 is TGTGCCAGCTCACCACCGAGGGCGGGTGAAGCTTTCTTT.

The rearrangement links TRBV2 to TRBJ2-7; D call uncertain. The germline CDR1 and CDR2 sequences are SNHLY and FYNNEI. This CDR3 has 14 amino acids. Trimming stripped 7 bases from V and 1 base from J, with 14 bases between. The CDR3 reads CASNRRIISYEQYF. In DNA, the CDR3 is TGTGCCAGCAACAGACGGATCATATCCTACGAGCAGTACTTC. Full variable domain (remainder filled in from reference TRBV2 and TRBJ2-7): EPEVTQTPSHQVTQMGQEVILRCVPISNHLYFYWYRQILGQKVEFLVSFYNNEISEKSEIFDDQFSVERPDGSNFTLKIRSTKLEDSAMYFCASNRRIISYEQYFGPGTRLTVT.

The chain recombines TRBV12-3 or TRBV12-4 with TRBJ2-2; unclear D gene. The germline V and J ends were trimmed by 3 bases and 6 bases, with 8 bases remaining between them. The CDR3 runs to 13 residues. CDR3 amino acids: CASSLVRPGELFF. The DNA for the CDR3 is TGTGCCAGCAGTTTGGTGAGGCCCGGGGAGCTGTTTTTT.

J is TRBJ2-3 and V is TRBV6-6; a possible D gene is TRBD2 (6 bases). Between the trimmed V and J ends, which lost 6 bases and 1 base, there was a span of 14 bases. This CDR3 region has 15 residues. Germline V gives CDR1 MNHNY, CDR2 SVGAGI (reference sequence). CDR3 DNA: TGTGCCAGCAGAACCGGGACTCCTCGCACAGATACGCAGTATTTT. Translating gives CASRTGTPRTDTQYF.

The CDR3 bases are TGTGCCAGCAGCGTAGGGCCCAAATTAAATGAAAAACTGTTTTTT. Translating it yields CASSVGPKLNEKLFF. V is TRBV9 and J is TRBJ1-4; D is undetermined. Trimming pared 0 bases from V and 5 bases from J, leaving 11 bases between. The CDR3 covers 15 residues. Germline-derived CDR1 and CDR2 are SGDLS and YYNGEE.

This rearrangement joins TRBV4-1 to TRBJ1-5; maybe TRBD1 (6 bases). Trimming stripped 7 bases from V and 2 bases from J, with 12 bases between. The CDR3 contains 14 residues. CDR1 and CDR2 from the germline V gene are MGHRA and YSYEKL. CDR3 DNA: TGCGCCAGCAATAACAGGGTGGGCAATCAGCCCCAGCATTTT. As protein: CASNNRVGNQPQHF.